The 4 T cell receptor beta chains reported below all come from one sample, sequenced in a study of siplizumab effects on memory and regulatory T cells. Some clones are missing from TCRdb's copy, which holds only in-frame ones; the method was immunoSEQ multiplex PCR. The table records more than 70,000 clones, 95% of them present only once. The sequenced material came from CD8+ T cells sorted from blood. The receptor source for this set is a human donor in good health.

This clone was recorded once. V and J are TRBV6-6 and TRBJ2-1; D gene unclear. This CDR3 region has 16 residues. Per the germline V gene, CDR1 is MNHNY and CDR2 is SVGAGI (reference sequence). The ends were cut back, 1 base at V and 6 bases at J, with 16 bases in the middle. In nucleotides, the CDR3 is TGTGCCAGCAGTTACTTTTCCAGTGCTCCCGGCAATGAGCAGTTCTTC. As protein: CASSYFSSAPGNEQFF.

The chain couples TRBV9 to TRBJ1-2; 8 nucleotides agree with TRBD1. CDR1 is SGDLS and CDR2 is YYNGEE in the germline V gene. This CDR3 spans 16 amino acids. With V trimmed by 3 bases and J by 8 bases, 15 bases remained unmatched. CDR3 sequence (DNA): TGTGCCAGCAGCGGACCCTCCGGACAGGGTGGTATGGGCTACACCTTC. Translating gives CASSGPSGQGGMGYTF.

The chain carries TRBV2 and TRBJ2-5; unclear D gene. V lost 5 bases, J lost 1 base, and 17 bases lay in between. Per the germline V gene, CDR1 is SNHLY and CDR2 is FYNNEI. This CDR3 spans 16 amino acids. CDR3 in amino acids: CASSQDQGWVQETQYF. Here the CDR3 DNA reads TGTGCCAGCAGTCAGGACCAAGGGTGGGTCCAAGAGACCCAGTACTTC.

The CDR3 nucleotides read TGCGCCAGCAGCCAAGAAATTTATCAGGGCTTGAACACTGAAGCTTTCTTT. Encoded protein: CASSQEIYQGLNTEAFF. The chain is built from TRBV4-1 and TRBJ1-1, with a tentative D call TRBD1 (5 bases). Trimming left V 0 bases short and J 0 bases short, with 14 bases between. The CDR3 runs to 17 residues. From germline, CDR1 is MGHRA and CDR2 YSYEKL.